This passage covers 2 T cell receptor beta chains from one sample sequenced in a study of memory CD4+ T cells and cytomegalovirus serostatus. The sort gate was single viable CD3+CD4+CD8-CD45RO+ cells for memory CD4+ T cells. The repertoire was sequenced with immunoSEQ multiplex PCR; TCRdb's copy has only in-frame clones and lacks some. The repertoire holds over 45,000 clones, with 82% as singletons. Sequencing input: memory CD4+ T cells from blood. The receptors here all came from an adult in good health and CMV-seronegative. Some clones in this sample may be carry-over from other donors' samples.

The V gene is TRBV7-9, the J gene TRBJ2-7, with 7 bases matching TRBD1. Trimming at V came to 5 bases and at J to 4 bases, leaving 8 bases not matched to a gene. Germline V gives CDR1 SEHNR, CDR2 FQNEAQ (reference sequence). CDR3 size: 14 residues. CDR3 bases: TGTGCCAGCAGCCGCTCGGACAGGCGTTACGAGCAGTACTTC. It specifies CASSRSDRRYEQYF.

The chain employs TRBV6-6 and TRBJ2-3; D unclear. The CDR3 extends over 13 amino acids. CDR1 and CDR2 (germline): MNHNY, SVGAGI (reference sequence). V was clipped by 6 bases and J by 4 bases, with 11 bases between them. This chain's CDR3 is CASRSLGPDTQYF. The DNA of the CDR3 is TGTGCCAGCAGATCTCTAGGTCCAGATACGCAGTATTTT.